A single sample is the source of the 15 T cell receptor beta chains below, sequenced in a study of cytomegalovirus exposure and HLA in healthy donors. The study ran its PCR with 60 Vbeta and 13 Jbeta primers. The method was immunoSEQ multiplex PCR; TCRdb's version includes in-frame clones alone and lacks a portion of them. Among around 130,000 clones listed, approximately 80% were seen once. Material for sequencing was PBMCs. The receptors originated from a woman aged 18-30 years in good health and CMV-seronegative.

The V gene is TRBV6-1, the J gene TRBJ1-1; D perhaps matches TRBD1 (5 bases). Looked up from germline, CDR1 is MNHNS and CDR2 is SASEGT. The CDR3 consists of 14 residues. The ends were cut back, 3 bases at V and 4 bases at J, with 12 bases in the middle. The CDR3 loop is CASSEIMGRTEAFF. The CDR3 DNA is TGTGCCAGCAGTGAGATAATGGGGCGCACTGAAGCTTTCTTT.

J is TRBJ1-1 and V is TRBV7-2; D is undetermined. V was pared by 0 bases and J by 1 base, with 3 bases between. Germline V gene sequence: CDR1 SGHTA, CDR2 FQGNSA. The CDR3 has 13 amino acids. The CDR3 loop reads CASSLAANTEAFF. The CDR3 DNA reads TGTGCCAGCAGCTTAGCAGCGAACACTGAAGCTTTCTTT. Based on the CDR3 plus reference TRBV7-2 and TRBJ1-1, the full variable domain is GAGVSQSPSNKVTEKGKDVELRCDPISGHTALYWYRQSLGQGLEFLIYFQGNSAPDKSGLPSDRFSAERTGGSVSTLTIQRTQQEDSAVYLCASSLAANTEAFFGQGTRLTVV.

V is TRBV11-2 and J is TRBJ1-1; tentatively, D is TRBD1 (5 bases). The V end lost 3 bases, the J end lost 1 base, and 12 bases lay between the germline ends. CDR1 is SGHAT and CDR2 is FQNNGV in the germline V gene. The CDR3 extends over 15 amino acids. The CDR3 DNA sequence: TGTGCCAGCAGCTTGCGGGGGACGGAGAACACTGAAGCTTTCTTT. Translating gives CASSLRGTENTEAFF.

V is TRBV5-4 and J is TRBJ2-3, with 10 nucleotides matching TRBD2. The CDR3 totals 15 residues. Germline CDR1 SGHNT, CDR2 YYREEE (reference sequence). V was clipped by 2 bases and J by 2 bases; unmatched bases: 2. The CDR3 DNA reads TGTGCCAGCAGCTTCGGACTAGCGGCCACAGATACGCAGTATTTT. Its protein product is CASSFGLAATDTQYF.

The chain has TRBV6-1 and TRBJ2-1, with 10 bases fitting TRBD2. CDR1 and CDR2 (germline): MNHNS, SASEGT. After removal of 2 bases from V and 4 bases from J, the junction contained 5 bases not matched to a gene. CDR3 length: 16 residues. Written as DNA, the CDR3 is TGTGCCAGCAGTGAAAGTCTAGCGGGAGCATACAATGAGCAGTTCTTC. Translation gives CASSESLAGAYNEQFF.

This clone appeared a few times. The V and J genes are TRBV6-5 and TRBJ1-1; 8 bases align to TRBD1. J gave up 2 bases and V 6 bases, and 2 bases lay outside the gene matches. The CDR3 has 13 residues. The V gene's germline CDR1 is MNHEY and CDR2 SVGAGI. CDR3 nucleotides: TGTGCCAGCAGGACAGGGGTAAACACTGAAGCTTTCTTT. Translating gives CASRTGVNTEAFF.

This clone was found once. The CDR3 nucleotides are TGTGCCAGCAGCTTGGACACTGAGCAGTTCTTC. This codes for CASSLDTEQFF. The V and J genes are TRBV5-6 and TRBJ2-1; D not resolved. This CDR3 region has 11 residues. Looked up from germline, CDR1 is SGHDT and CDR2 is YYEEEE. The ends were cut back, 0 bases at V and 9 bases at J, with 4 bases in the middle.

This clone was detected only a few times. This chain's CDR3 is CAWDPGQGNTEAFF. In DNA form, the CDR3 reads TGTGCCTGGGATCCGGGACAGGGGAACACTGAAGCTTTCTTT. The rearrangement uses TRBV30 and TRBJ1-1; 9 nucleotides align to TRBD1. V lost 5 bases to trimming and J lost 1 base; unmatched junction nucleotides: 5. The V gene's germline CDR1 is GTSNPN and CDR2 SVGIG (reference sequence). The length of the CDR3 is 14 residues.

This sequence joins TRBV7-2 and TRBJ1-1; D is possibly TRBD1 (5 bases). Trimming removed 6 bases from V and 1 base from J, with 15 bases in between. The CDR3 spans 15 residues. Per the germline V gene, CDR1 is SGHTA and CDR2 is FQGNSA. Here the CDR3 reads CASSSKQGSNTEAFF. The CDR3 coding sequence is TGTGCCAGCAGTTCGAAGCAGGGTTCGAACACTGAAGCTTTCTTT.

This chain uses TRBV5-1 with TRBJ2-1; 14 nucleotides agree with TRBD2. The CDR3 extends over 20 amino acids. Germline V lookup: CDR1 SGHRS, CDR2 YFSETQ. Germline trimming cut 0 bases from V and 4 bases from J; bases unmatched to any gene: 12. The CDR3 DNA sequence: TGCGCCAGCAGCTTGGCCCCGGGACTAGCGGGAGTTCGCCTGTACAATGAGCAGTTCTTC. It specifies CASSLAPGLAGVRLYNEQFF.

The rearrangement joins TRBV2 to TRBJ1-5; no clear D gene. V dropped 0 bases and J dropped 6 bases, with 12 bases sitting between them. The germline gives CDR1 SNHLY, CDR2 FYNNEI. CDR3 length: 15 residues. The DNA of the CDR3 is TGTGCCAGCAGTGAAGCGCTTCGGGTGACTCAGCCCCAGCATTTT. It codes for CASSEALRVTQPQHF.

The chain couples TRBV14 to TRBJ1-4; D remains unclear. Germline loops: CDR1 SGHDN, CDR2 FVKESK. The CDR3 covers 12 residues. V lost 1 base and J 8 bases, leaving 5 bases between the germline ends. The CDR3 region is CASSQVGEKLFF. The CDR3 DNA reads as TGTGCCAGCAGCCAAGTGGGCGAAAAACTGTTTTTT.

The CDR3 here is CASLKDTQGETQYF. In DNA form, the CDR3 reads TGTGCCAGCCTCAAGGACACACAGGGAGAGACCCAGTACTTC. The gene calls are TRBV5-4 and TRBJ2-5; perhaps TRBD1 as D (6 bases). Germline lookup yields CDR1 SGHNT and CDR2 YYREEE (reference sequence). The V end was cut by 7 bases, the J end by 4 bases, with 17 bases between. This CDR3 region has 14 residues.

The rearrangement joins TRBV7-2 to TRBJ2-3; 8 positions match TRBD2. CDR3 length: 15 residues. Germline V gene sequence: CDR1 SGHTA, CDR2 FQGNSA. Germline trimming cut 4 bases from V and 0 bases from J; bases unmatched to any gene: 3. In DNA form, the CDR3 reads TGTGCCAGCAGCTATAGCGGGACTAGCACAGATACGCAGTATTTT. Its protein product is CASSYSGTSTDTQYF.

V gene TRBV5-1 combines with J gene TRBJ2-2; TRBD2 agrees at 8 bases. The V and J ends lost 4 bases and 0 bases, in that order; junction bases with no gene match: 5. Per germline, CDR1 SGHRS and CDR2 YFSETQ. This CDR3 has 16 amino acids. As DNA, the CDR3 is TGCGCCAGCAGCCTACTAGCGGCCACGAACACCGGGGAGCTGTTTTTT. Residues: CASSLLAATNTGELFF.